This T cell receptor (beta chain) comes out of a study of patients and donors after allogeneic stem cell transplantation. Using its own MiXCR run on the RT-PCR reads, TCRdb lists one record per CDR3 protein. The data contain about 88,000 distinct CDR3 sequences, roughly 52% of them singletons. Germline V gene sequence: CDR1 PRHDT, CDR2 FYEKMQ (reference sequence). Trimming cost V 4 bases and J 0 bases, with 16 bases left between them. The CDR3 runs to 17 residues. The sequencing sample was made of blood, either unsorted or a sorted T cell fraction (not recorded which). The chain links TRBV13 to TRBJ1-3; D call uncertain. The sequence was obtained from a human donor who was either an allogeneic HSCT recipient or a stem cell or donor lymphocyte infusion donor (not recorded which). It is not recorded whose cells these are; they may come from a transplant donor. The CDR3 here is CASSYKGGRVSGNTIYF. CDR3 bases: TGTGCCAGCAGCTATAAAGGAGGCCGAGTCTCTGGAAACACCATATATTTT.